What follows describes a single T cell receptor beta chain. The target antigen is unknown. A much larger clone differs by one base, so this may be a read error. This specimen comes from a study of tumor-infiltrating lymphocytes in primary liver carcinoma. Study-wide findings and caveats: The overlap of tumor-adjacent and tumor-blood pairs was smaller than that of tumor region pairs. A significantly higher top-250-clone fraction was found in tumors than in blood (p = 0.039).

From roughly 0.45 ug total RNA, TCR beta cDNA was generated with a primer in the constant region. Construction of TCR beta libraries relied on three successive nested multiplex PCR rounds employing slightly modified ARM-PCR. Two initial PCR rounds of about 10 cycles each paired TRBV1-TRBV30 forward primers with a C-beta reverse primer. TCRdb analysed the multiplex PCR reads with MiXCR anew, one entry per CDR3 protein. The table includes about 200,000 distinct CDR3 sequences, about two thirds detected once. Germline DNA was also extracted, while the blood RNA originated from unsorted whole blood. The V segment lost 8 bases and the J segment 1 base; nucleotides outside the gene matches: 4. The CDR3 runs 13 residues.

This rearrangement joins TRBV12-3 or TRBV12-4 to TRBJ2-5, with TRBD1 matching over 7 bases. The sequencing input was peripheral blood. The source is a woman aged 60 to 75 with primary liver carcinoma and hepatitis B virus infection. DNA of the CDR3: TGTGCCAGCGGGGACAGAATCCAAGAGACCCAGTACTTC. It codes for CASGDRIQETQYF.